The source of this T cell receptor (beta chain) is a study of blood T cell repertoires in COVID-19. As handled by the study authors: Amplifying reference gene primers gave estimates of nucleated cell counts. Clones were sequenced by immunoSEQ multiplex PCR, and TCRdb holds only the in-frame ones, with some missing. For V, J and clone size, that table is used; D and trimming come from the DNA. Altogether about 200,000 clones are present, about 82% being singletons, with the ten largest covering roughly 5.9%. The ends were cut back, 7 bases at V and 2 bases at J, with 5 bases in the middle. The germline gives CDR1 MDHEN, CDR2 SYDVKM. This CDR3 comprises 11 residues. Participants were aged roughly 18 to 89 years, lived in roughly 25 US areas, and enrolled virtually. Participants' reported clinical history set cohort assignment.

V usage is TRBV28 and J usage is TRBJ2-5; no definite D call. This TCR derives from a middle-aged man with acute COVID-19. Sample: PBMCs or T cells enriched from blood (not recorded which). In nucleotides, the CDR3 is TGTGCCAGCACCAGACAAGAGACCCAGTACTTC. Protein sequence: CASTRQETQYF.